Each of the 31 T cell receptor beta chains below was sequenced from the same sample in a study of CD8 T cells in Susac syndrome. RNA amounts of roughly 0.45 to 1 ug underwent reverse transcription with random hexamers. TCRdb recomputed calls from the immunoSEQ multiplex PCR reads with MiXCR, one row per CDR3 protein. The data show just over 150,000 distinct CDR3 sequences, nearly 97% seen once. Sequenced input: CD8+ T cells from PBMCs. The origin of the receptors is a human donor with multiple sclerosis.

This CDR3 reads CASSNGTMWTEGYTF. CDR3 sequence (DNA): TGTGCCAGCAGCAACGGGACAATGTGGACGGAGGGCTACACCTTC. This rearrangement joins TRBV13 to TRBJ1-2; possibly TRBD1 for D (6 bases). V gave up 5 bases and J gave up 8 bases, with 21 bases separating them. Germline CDR1 reads PRHDT; CDR2 reads FYEKMQ (reference sequence). CDR3 size: 15 residues.

CDR3 coding DNA: TGTGCCTGGAGGACAGGGGCCTTGAACACTGAAGCTTTCTTT. This translates into CAWRTGALNTEAFF. The V gene is TRBV30, the J gene TRBJ1-1, with 8 positions matching TRBD1. This CDR3 contains 14 residues. Germline V gene data show CDR1 as GTSNPN and CDR2 as SVGIG (reference sequence). Trimming removed 3 bases from V and 0 bases from J; junction bases left unmatched: 3.

The chain joins TRBV5-1 to TRBJ2-7; maybe TRBD2 (5 bases). V gave up 0 bases and J gave up 2 bases, with 15 bases separating them. CDR1 is SGHRS and CDR2 is YFSETQ in the germline V gene. The length of the CDR3 is 16 residues. The CDR3 reads CASSLVEGPEAYEQYV. CDR3 DNA sequence: TGCGCCAGCAGCTTGGTTGAGGGTCCAGAGGCCTACGAGCAGTACGTC.

The chain is built from TRBV20-1 and TRBJ1-6, with D possibly being TRBD1 (6 bases). Germline V lookup: CDR1 DFQATT, CDR2 SNEGSKA (reference sequence). CDR3 length equals 15 residues. V lost 0 bases and J lost 7, with 13 bases in between. CDR3 residues: CSARDEDSRNSPLHF. CDR3 nucleotide sequence: TGCAGTGCTAGAGATGAGGACAGTCGGAATTCACCCCTCCACTTT.

This clonotype was seen a single time. The gene calls are TRBV23-1 and TRBJ1-6; 8 bases align to TRBD1. TRBV23-1 is classed as an ORF, of uncertain function. The V and J ends lost 0 bases and 7 bases, in that order; junction bases with no gene match: 8. The CDR3 contains 17 residues. The CDR3 is CASSQSPQGAGNSPLHF. DNA of the CDR3: TGCGCCAGCAGTCAATCCCCGCAGGGGGCGGGCAATTCACCCCTCCACTTT.

The chain employs TRBV13 and TRBJ2-7; D unclear. Germline loops: CDR1 PRHDT, CDR2 FYEKMQ (reference sequence). The V end lost 5 bases, the J end lost 6 bases, and 11 bases lay between the germline ends. CDR3 length: 12 amino acids. Here the CDR3 DNA reads TGTGCCAGCAGCCTCCGGCCGGGCGAGCAGTACGTC. Protein product: CASSLRPGEQYV.

The rearrangement joins TRBV6-6 to TRBJ2-7; TRBD1 agrees at 8 bases. This CDR3 contains 14 residues. CDR1 is MNHNY, CDR2 SVGAGI, per germline (reference sequence). The V segment lost 5 bases and the J segment 3 bases; nucleotides outside the gene matches: 6. CDR3 sequence: CASSETGVSYEQYF. The CDR3 DNA sequence: TGTGCCAGCAGTGAGACAGGGGTCAGCTACGAGCAGTACTTC.

The chain couples TRBV19 to TRBJ1-1; possible D gene TRBD1, 5 bases. Germline CDR1 is LNHDA and CDR2 is SQIVND (reference sequence). Trimming left V 7 bases short and J 3 bases short, with 12 bases between. This CDR3 region has 13 residues. CDR3 nucleotides: TGTGCCAGTAAGACAGCCTCCCACACTGAAGCTTTCTTT. Protein sequence: CASKTASHTEAFF.

The gene calls are TRBV29-1 and TRBJ2-5, with a tentative D call TRBD1 (6 bases). CDR1 and CDR2 (germline): SQVTM, ANQGSEA. This CDR3 is built from 13 residues. Deletions cut 2 bases from V and 2 bases from J, with 9 bases between. CDR3 DNA sequence: TGCAGCGTTGAACCCAGGGGACAAGAGACCCAGTACTTC. It encodes CSVEPRGQETQYF.

CDR3 loop: CSVVSGKREQFF. In DNA form, the CDR3 reads TGCAGCGTTGTTTCGGGGAAGCGGGAGCAGTTCTTC. The genes are TRBV29-1 and TRBJ2-1; tentatively, D is TRBD2 (5 bases). Trimming cost V 4 bases and J 10 bases, with 14 bases left between them. Germline CDR1 reads SQVTM; CDR2 reads ANQGSEA. The CDR3 has 12 residues.

The chain has TRBV30 and TRBJ1-5, with D uncertain. From germline, CDR1 is GTSNPN and CDR2 SVGIG (reference sequence). Trimming left V 0 bases short and J 5 bases short, with 11 bases between. The CDR3 length is 14 residues. The CDR3 region is CAWSVEAVDQPQHF. The CDR3 DNA is TGTGCCTGGAGTGTAGAGGCGGTAGATCAGCCCCAGCATTTT.

V usage is TRBV19 and J usage is TRBJ1-5; no definite D call. Trimming shortened V by 3 bases and J by 7 bases, and 22 bases separated the two germline ends. Germline V gene data show CDR1 as LNHDA and CDR2 as SQIVND (reference sequence). The CDR3 runs to 17 residues. CDR3 protein: CASSMVGSGGLVQPQHF. CDR3 DNA sequence: TGTGCCAGTAGTATGGTAGGATCGGGTGGCTTAGTGCAGCCCCAGCATTTT.

The J gene is TRBJ1-2, the V gene TRBV30, with D hard to call. The CDR3 has 11 amino acids. V was cut by 3 bases and J by 8 bases, with 10 bases left in between. From germline, CDR1 is GTSNPN and CDR2 SVGIG (reference sequence). The CDR3 here is CAWSTGEGYTF. DNA for the CDR3: TGTGCCTGGAGCACCGGAGAAGGCTACACCTTC.

This chain joins TRBV7-9 and TRBJ1-1, with 8 bases aligning to TRBD1. The J segment lost 11 bases and the V segment lost 5 bases, leaving 4 bases of the junction unmatched. Germline-derived CDR1 and CDR2 are SEHNR and FQNEAQ (reference sequence). The CDR3 spans 11 residues. CDR3 residues: CASSPGQGAFF. For the CDR3, the DNA is TGTGCCAGCAGCCCAGGACAGGGTGCTTTCTTT.

The chain links TRBV29-1 to TRBJ2-7, with D maybe TRBD2 (6 bases). The germline V and J ends were trimmed by 3 bases and 2 bases, with 8 bases remaining between them. The CDR3 runs to 12 residues. Germline V CDR1 and CDR2: SQVTM, ANQGSEA. CDR3 DNA sequence: TGCAGCGTTGAGGGGGAGGCCTACGAGCAGTACTTC. It yields the protein CSVEGEAYEQYF.

The chain combines TRBV18 with TRBJ2-7; 9 bases agree with TRBD1. The CDR3 runs to 13 residues. The V gene end was trimmed by 0 bases and the J gene end by 6 bases; junction bases not matched to a gene: 0. From germline, CDR1 is KGHSH and CDR2 LQKENI. CDR3 loop: CASSPPGQGEQYV. The CDR3 nucleotides read TGTGCCAGCTCACCACCGGGACAGGGCGAGCAGTACGTC.

This clonotype was detected once. This chain connects TRBV5-1 to TRBJ2-1; a possible D gene is TRBD1 (6 bases). The CDR3 extends over 16 amino acids. V dropped 2 bases and J dropped 0 bases, with 12 bases sitting between them. The germline gives CDR1 SGHRS, CDR2 YFSETQ. CDR3 sequence (DNA): TGCGCCAGCAGCTTACGAGGACAGAGCTCCTACAATGAGCAGTTCTTC. Residues: CASSLRGQSSYNEQFF.

This CDR3 reads CASSPPAGPSAYEQYF. The CDR3 bases are TGTGCCAGCAGCCCCCCAGCAGGGCCCTCAGCCTACGAGCAGTACTTC. The V call is TRBV7-9, the J call TRBJ2-7; tentatively, D is TRBD1 (5 bases). Trimming pared 5 bases from V and 2 bases from J, leaving 19 bases between. Germline V lookup: CDR1 SEHNR, CDR2 FQNEAQ (reference sequence). The CDR3 spans 16 residues.

The genes are TRBV7-9 and TRBJ2-1, with 8 bases identical to TRBD2. The CDR3 loop spans 16 amino acids. V gave up 1 base and J gave up 7 bases; unmatched junction bases: 9. CDR1 is SEHNR and CDR2 is FQNEAQ in the germline V gene (reference sequence). CDR3 bases: TGTGCCAGCAGCTTAGGGTACGGCGGGGGGCTGAATGAGCAGTTCTTC. Translation gives CASSLGYGGGLNEQFF.

The chain uses TRBV12-3 or TRBV12-4 and TRBJ2-7; D gene unclear. Between the trimmed V and J ends, which lost 4 bases and 2 bases, there was a span of 12 bases. This CDR3 has 14 residues. This CDR3 reads CASSSTGNPYEQYF. The DNA of the CDR3 is TGTGCCAGCAGTTCGACTGGAAACCCCTACGAGCAGTACTTC.

In its sample, this clonotype was seen once. This rearrangement joins TRBV13 to TRBJ1-1; D gene unclear. Trimming shortened V by 0 bases and J by 7 bases, and 3 bases separated the two germline ends. Per germline, CDR1 PRHDT and CDR2 FYEKMQ (reference sequence). This CDR3 comprises 11 residues. This CDR3 reads CASSLGFEAFF. Here the CDR3 DNA reads TGTGCCAGCAGCTTAGGCTTTGAAGCTTTCTTT.

This chain connects TRBV12-5 to TRBJ2-5; TRBD1 agrees at 7 bases. The trim removed 1 base at V and 1 base at J, leaving 0 bases unmatched. Germline CDR1 is LGHNT and CDR2 is FRNRAP. This CDR3 has 14 residues. This CDR3 is CASGLGDSQETQYF. The CDR3, as DNA: TGTGCTAGTGGTTTGGGGGACAGCCAAGAGACCCAGTACTTC. Together with reference TRBV12-5 and TRBJ2-5, the CDR3 gives the full variable domain: DARVTQTPRHKVTEMGQEVTMRCQPILGHNTVFWYRQTMMQGLELLAYFRNRAPLDDSGMPKDRFSAEMPDATLATLKIQPSEPRDSAVYFCASGLGDSQETQYFGPGTRLLVL.

This chain uses TRBV5-1 with TRBJ1-2; 7 positions agree with TRBD1. The CDR3 contains 14 residues. CDR1 and CDR2 from the germline V gene are SGHRS and YFSETQ. Trimming took 1 base from V and 3 from J; bases not matched to a gene: 3. CDR3 nucleotide sequence: TGCGCCAGCAGCTTGACAGGGGTACACTATGGCTACACCTTC. This encodes CASSLTGVHYGYTF.

The chain links TRBV5-1 to TRBJ2-3, with D perhaps TRBD2 (6 bases). The V gene lost 4 bases and the J gene lost 6 bases, with 18 bases spanning the gap. The CDR3 runs to 15 residues. Germline V gene lookup returns CDR1 SGHRS and CDR2 YFSETQ. The CDR3 sequence: CASSPGLQPGDTQYF. The DNA of the CDR3 is TGCGCCAGCAGCCCCGGACTACAGCCGGGGGATACGCAGTATTTT.

The chain uses TRBV19 and TRBJ2-1; D uncertain. CDR1 and CDR2 from the germline V gene are LNHDA and SQIVND (reference sequence). This CDR3 is built from 11 residues. The V and J ends lost 6 bases and 7 bases respectively, with 7 bases between them. The CDR3: CASRIGNEQFF. CDR3 nucleotide sequence: TGTGCCAGTAGAATCGGGAATGAGCAGTTCTTC. The whole variable domain, filled in from reference TRBV19 and TRBJ2-1, reads DGGITQSPKYLFRKEGQNVTLSCEQNLNHDAMYWYRQDPGQGLRLIYYSQIVNDFQKGDIAEGYSVSREKKESFPLTVTSAQKNPTAFYLCASRIGNEQFFGPGTRLTVL.

This sequence joins TRBV6-5 and TRBJ1-1; D is perhaps TRBD1 (5 bases). Trimming removed 5 bases at V and 6 bases at J, with 7 bases between. The CDR3 is 11 amino acids. Looked up from germline, CDR1 is MNHEY and CDR2 is SVGAGI. The CDR3 protein is CASSMGPEAFF. CDR3 DNA: TGTGCCAGCAGTATGGGACCTGAAGCTTTCTTT.

The rearrangement uses TRBV28 and TRBJ2-1; 11 nucleotides agree with TRBD1. Germline loops: CDR1 MDHEN, CDR2 SYDVKM. V shed 11 bases, J shed 3 bases, and the junction held 6 bases outside the gene matches. This CDR3 has 14 residues. The CDR3 region is CACRTGGLYNEQFF. DNA for the CDR3: TGTGCCTGCCGGACAGGGGGCCTCTACAATGAGCAGTTCTTC. Filled out from reference TRBV28 and TRBJ2-1, the complete variable domain reads DVKVTQSSRYLVKRTGEKVFLECVQDMDHENMFWYRQDPGLGLRLIYFSYDVKMKEKGDIPEGYSVSREKKERFSLILESASTNQTSMYLCACRTGGLYNEQFFGPGTRLTVL.

V and J are TRBV7-9 and TRBJ2-1; D not resolved. Germline V gives CDR1 SEHNR, CDR2 FQNEAQ (reference sequence). The CDR3 contains 10 residues. The ends were cut back, 8 bases at V and 8 bases at J, with 7 bases in the middle. This CDR3 reads CASGVYEQFF. The CDR3 region has the DNA TGTGCCAGCGGGGTCTATGAGCAGTTCTTC.

This rearrangement joins TRBV27 to TRBJ2-6; 11 bases are shared with TRBD1. The length of the CDR3 is 16 residues. The J segment lost 6 bases and the V segment lost 9 bases, leaving 10 bases of the junction unmatched. Germline CDR1 and CDR2: MNHEY and SMNVEV (reference sequence). CDR3 sequence reads: CASRGQGAALANVLTF. The CDR3 region has the DNA TGTGCCAGTCGAGGACAGGGGGCTGCATTGGCCAACGTCCTGACTTTC. The full variable domain, with the rest looked up from reference TRBV27 and TRBJ2-6, is EAQVTQNPRYLITVTGKKLTVTCSQNMNHEYMSWYRQDPGLGLRQIYYSMNVEVTDKGDVPEGYKVSRKEKRNFPLILESPSPNQTSLYFCASRGQGAALANVLTFGAGSRLTVL.

The CDR3 region is CSVVTGASNTGELFF. As DNA, the CDR3 is TGCAGCGTTGTAACAGGGGCATCGAACACCGGGGAGCTGTTTTTT. The chain has TRBV29-1 and TRBJ2-2; 7 bases align to TRBD1. Germline-derived CDR1 and CDR2 are SQVTM and ANQGSEA. Unmatched junction bases numbered 5, after V lost 4 bases and J lost 0 bases. This CDR3 comprises 15 residues.

The chain combines TRBV5-6 with TRBJ2-7; D remains unclear. Germline values: CDR1 SGHDT, CDR2 YYEEEE. V shed 2 bases and J shed 0 bases, with 9 bases lying between them. This CDR3 comprises 14 residues. The CDR3 region is CASSFGTVSYEQYF. CDR3 DNA: TGTGCCAGCAGCTTCGGAACGGTCTCCTACGAGCAGTACTTC. Full variable domain (rest looked up from reference TRBV5-6 and TRBJ2-7): DAGVTQSPTHLIKTRGQQVTLRCSPKSGHDTVSWYQQALGQGPQFIFQYYEEEERQRGNFPDRFSGHQFPNYSSELNVNALLLGDSALYLCASSFGTVSYEQYFGPGTRLTVT.